This entry describes one T cell receptor (beta chain). Germline V gives CDR1 MNHNY, CDR2 SVGAGI (reference sequence). V dropped 8 bases and J dropped 3; count of bases not matched to a gene: 9. The CDR3 has 14 amino acids. Extraction of genomic DNA in unsorted samples used around 82 million PBMCs. Profiled with immunoSEQ multiplex PCR; TCRdb holds only in-frame clones, not every one. This table has around 510,000 clones, roughly 79% appearing once. The data stem from a study of shared clonotypes between healthy human individuals. V and J are TRBV6-6 and TRBJ2-5; 7 nucleotides match TRBD1. The clonotype was recovered from a woman aged 40 to 49 in good health. Some clones in this sample may be carry-over from other donors' samples. Sequences were obtained from PBMCs. The CDR3 DNA sequence: TGTGCCAGCGGCGGGCAGGGGGTGGAAGAGACCCAGTACTTC. Its translation is CASGGQGVEETQYF.